Sequencing of this T cell receptor beta chain was carried out in a study of blood T cell repertoires in COVID-19. In the study overall: PBMCs, B-cell-depleted T cells, or T cells provided the cDNA or gDNA that made up the material.

CDR1 SSHAT and CDR2 FNYEAQ come from the germline V gene (reference sequence). The CDR3 sequence is 16 residues long. In the authors' workflow: Reference gene primers were amplified, and this amplification served to estimate nucleated cell counts. TCRdb's table, derived via immunoSEQ multiplex PCR, lists solely in-frame clones and lacks some. V, J and clone size reflect that table, while D and trimming were determined from the DNA. The sample lists tens of thousands of clones; approximately 90% were seen once. Notes on this clone: Compared with germline, one end of the junction differs, possibly owing to a read error.

This chain links TRBV7-7 with TRBJ2-1; 7 nucleotides line up with TRBD2. What was sequenced was peripheral blood. The source of this sequence is a man aged 55 to 69 with acute or convalescent COVID-19. This CDR3 reads CASSLALAENYNEQFF. CDR3 nucleotides: TGTGCTAGCAGCTTAGCCCTAGCGGAAAACTACAATGAGCAGTTCTTC.